Sequencing of this TCR beta chain was carried out in a study of T cell responses to AZD1222 COVID-19 vaccine. Whole-study findings and limits: Unmutated variant regions are reportedly the target of nearly half of TCRs that are spike-specific.

Germline CDR1 is SGHNT and CDR2 is YYREEE (reference sequence). V lost 2 bases, J lost 4 bases, and 2 bases stayed unmatched. The CDR3 consists of 15 residues. Clones were sequenced by immunoSEQ multiplex PCR, and TCRdb holds only the in-frame ones, with some missing. The data contain roughly 120,000 clones, about 89% of them singletons. Points on this clone: Its target is unknown.

The sample in question was peripheral blood, obtained 28 days after the second AZD1222 dose. The TCR originated in an adult who received the AZD1222 COVID-19 vaccine. This rearrangement joins TRBV5-4 to TRBJ2-7; 14 positions match TRBD2. The CDR3 DNA sequence: TGTGCCAGCAGCTTACGACTAGCGGGGGGGTACGAGCAGTACTTC. It translates to CASSLRLAGGYEQYF.